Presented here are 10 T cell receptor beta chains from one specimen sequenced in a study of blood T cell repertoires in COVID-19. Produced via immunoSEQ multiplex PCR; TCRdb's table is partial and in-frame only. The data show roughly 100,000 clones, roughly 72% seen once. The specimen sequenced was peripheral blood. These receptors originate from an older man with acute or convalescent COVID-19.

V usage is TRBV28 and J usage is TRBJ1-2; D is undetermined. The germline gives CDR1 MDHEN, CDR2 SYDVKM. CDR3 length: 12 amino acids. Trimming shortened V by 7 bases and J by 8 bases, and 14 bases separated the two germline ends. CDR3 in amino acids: CASTFPPEGYTF. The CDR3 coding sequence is TGTGCCAGCACCTTTCCCCCCGAGGGCTACACCTTC.

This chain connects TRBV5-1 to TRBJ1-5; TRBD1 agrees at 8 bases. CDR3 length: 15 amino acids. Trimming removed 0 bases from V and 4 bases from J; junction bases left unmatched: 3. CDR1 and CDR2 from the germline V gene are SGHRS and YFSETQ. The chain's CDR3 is CASSLEGQENQPQHF. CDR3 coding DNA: TGCGCCAGCAGCTTGGAGGGACAGGAGAATCAGCCCCAGCATTTT.

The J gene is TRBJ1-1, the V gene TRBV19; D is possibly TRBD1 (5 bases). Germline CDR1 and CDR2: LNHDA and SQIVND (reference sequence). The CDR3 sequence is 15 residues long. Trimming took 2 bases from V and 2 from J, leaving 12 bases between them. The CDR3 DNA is TGTGCCAGTAGTATATACACAGGCGTTAACACTGAAGCTTTCTTT. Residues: CASSIYTGVNTEAFF.

DNA of the CDR3: TGTGCCAGTAGCCACCCAGCAGGAGGGTACTACGAGCAGTACTTC. Translated, it gives CASSHPAGGYYEQYF. This chain connects TRBV19 to TRBJ2-7; tentative D call: TRBD2 (6 bases). The germline V gene has CDR1 LNHDA and CDR2 SQIVND (reference sequence). The CDR3 has 15 residues. V lost 6 bases, J lost 3 bases, and 18 bases lay in between.

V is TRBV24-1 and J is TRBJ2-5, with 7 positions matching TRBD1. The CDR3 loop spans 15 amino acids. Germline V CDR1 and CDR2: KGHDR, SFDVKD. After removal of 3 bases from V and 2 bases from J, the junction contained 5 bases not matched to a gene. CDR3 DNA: TGTGCCACCAGTGATCCGACAGGGCCTCAAGAGACCCAGTACTTC. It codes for CATSDPTGPQETQYF.

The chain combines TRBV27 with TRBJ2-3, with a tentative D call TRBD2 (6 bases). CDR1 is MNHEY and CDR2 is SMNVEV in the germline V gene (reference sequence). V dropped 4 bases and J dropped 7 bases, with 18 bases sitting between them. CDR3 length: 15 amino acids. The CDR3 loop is CASSSAIPGLHTQYF. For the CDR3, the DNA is TGTGCCAGCAGTTCCGCGATCCCGGGACTCCATACGCAGTATTTT.

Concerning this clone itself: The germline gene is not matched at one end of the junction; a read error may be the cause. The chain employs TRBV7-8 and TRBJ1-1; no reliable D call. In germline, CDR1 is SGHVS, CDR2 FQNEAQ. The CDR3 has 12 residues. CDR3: CASSPSTSDAFF. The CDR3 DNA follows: TGTGCCAGCAGCCCTTCTACGTCTGATGCTTTCTTT.

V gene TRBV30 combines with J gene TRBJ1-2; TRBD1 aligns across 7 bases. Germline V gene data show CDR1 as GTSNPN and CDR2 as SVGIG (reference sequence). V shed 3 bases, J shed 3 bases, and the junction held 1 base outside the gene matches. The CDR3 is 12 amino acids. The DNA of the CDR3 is TGTGCCTGGAGGGGGACAGACTATGGCTACACCTTC. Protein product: CAWRGTDYGYTF.

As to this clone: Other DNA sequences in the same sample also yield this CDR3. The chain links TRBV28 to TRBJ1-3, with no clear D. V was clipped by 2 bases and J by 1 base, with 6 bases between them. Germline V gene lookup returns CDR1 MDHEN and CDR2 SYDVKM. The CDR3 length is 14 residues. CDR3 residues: CASSLGGSGNTIYF. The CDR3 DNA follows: TGTGCCAGCAGTTTAGGCGGGTCTGGAAACACCATATATTTT.

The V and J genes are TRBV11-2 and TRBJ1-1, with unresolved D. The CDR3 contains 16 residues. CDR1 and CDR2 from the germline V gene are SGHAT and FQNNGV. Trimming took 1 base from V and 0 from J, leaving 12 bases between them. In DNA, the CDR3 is TGTGCCAGCAGCTTAGGTAAGGGAGCTCTGAACACTGAAGCTTTCTTT. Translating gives CASSLGKGALNTEAFF.